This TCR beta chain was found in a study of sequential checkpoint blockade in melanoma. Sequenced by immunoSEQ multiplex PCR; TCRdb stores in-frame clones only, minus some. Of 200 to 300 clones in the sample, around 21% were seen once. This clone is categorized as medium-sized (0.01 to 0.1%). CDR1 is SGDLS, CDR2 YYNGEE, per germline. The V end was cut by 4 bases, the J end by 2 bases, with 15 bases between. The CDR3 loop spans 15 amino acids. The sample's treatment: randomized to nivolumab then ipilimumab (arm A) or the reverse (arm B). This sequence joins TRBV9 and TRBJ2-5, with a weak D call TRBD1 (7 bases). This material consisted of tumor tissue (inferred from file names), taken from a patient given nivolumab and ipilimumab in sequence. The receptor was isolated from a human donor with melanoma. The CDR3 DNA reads TGTGCCAGCAGCTCCGGAGGGGGCCGTCAAGAGACCCAGTACTTC. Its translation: CASSSGGGRQETQYF.